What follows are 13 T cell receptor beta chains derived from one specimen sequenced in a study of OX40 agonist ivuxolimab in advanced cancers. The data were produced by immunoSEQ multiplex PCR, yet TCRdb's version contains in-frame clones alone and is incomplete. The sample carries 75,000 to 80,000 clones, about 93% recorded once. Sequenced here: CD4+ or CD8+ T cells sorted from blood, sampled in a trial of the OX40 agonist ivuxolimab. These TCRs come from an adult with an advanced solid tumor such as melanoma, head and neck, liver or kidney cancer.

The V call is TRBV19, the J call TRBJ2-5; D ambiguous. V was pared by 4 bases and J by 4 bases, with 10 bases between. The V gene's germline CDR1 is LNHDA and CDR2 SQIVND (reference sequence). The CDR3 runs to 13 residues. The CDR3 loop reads CASSTQARETQYF. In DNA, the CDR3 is TGTGCCAGTAGTACCCAGGCGCGAGAGACCCAGTACTTC.

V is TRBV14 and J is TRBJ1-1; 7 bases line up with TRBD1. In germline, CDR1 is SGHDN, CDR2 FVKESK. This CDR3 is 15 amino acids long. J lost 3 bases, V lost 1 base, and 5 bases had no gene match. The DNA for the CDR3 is TGTGCCAGCAGCCAAGTAGGCAGGGGGGACACTGAAGCTTTCTTT. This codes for CASSQVGRGDTEAFF.

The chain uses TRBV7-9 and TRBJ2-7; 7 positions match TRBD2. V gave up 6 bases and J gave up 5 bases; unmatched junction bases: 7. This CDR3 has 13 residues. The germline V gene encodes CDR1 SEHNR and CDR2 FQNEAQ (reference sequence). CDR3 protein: CASSYRTRNEQYF. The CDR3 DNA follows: TGTGCCAGCAGTTACCGGACTAGGAACGAGCAGTACTTC.

The CDR3 sequence: CASMGGSQTNEKLFF. CDR3 bases: TGTGCCAGCATGGGGGGTAGTCAGACTAATGAAAAACTGTTTTTT. The chain employs TRBV7-9 and TRBJ1-4; possibly TRBD1 for D (5 bases). V gave up 7 bases and J gave up 2 bases, with 14 bases separating them. CDR1 SEHNR and CDR2 FQNEAQ come from the germline V gene (reference sequence). The CDR3 consists of 15 residues.

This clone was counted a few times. CDR3 nucleotides: TGCGCCAGCAGTGAGTTATCCCGGGACAGGGAGGATCAGCCCCAGCATTTT. Amino acid sequence: CASSELSRDREDQPQHF. The gene calls are TRBV10-1 and TRBJ1-5; 9 bases map to TRBD1. The V segment lost 1 base and the J segment 5 bases; nucleotides outside the gene matches: 9. Germline assignment: CDR1 WNHNN and CDR2 SYGVQD (reference sequence). The CDR3 length is 17 residues.

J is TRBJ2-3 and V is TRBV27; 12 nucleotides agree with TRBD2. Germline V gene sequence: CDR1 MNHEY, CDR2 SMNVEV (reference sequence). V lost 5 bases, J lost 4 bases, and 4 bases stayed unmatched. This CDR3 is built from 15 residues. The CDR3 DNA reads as TGTGCCAGCAGTCCCCTAGCGGGAGGGGCAGATACGCAGTATTTT. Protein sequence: CASSPLAGGADTQYF.

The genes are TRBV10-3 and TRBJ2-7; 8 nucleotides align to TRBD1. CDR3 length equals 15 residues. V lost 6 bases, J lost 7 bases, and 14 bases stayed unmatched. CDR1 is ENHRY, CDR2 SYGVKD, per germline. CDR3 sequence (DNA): TGTGCCATCAGAGACGGACAGGGAGGACCTACGGAGCAGTACTTC. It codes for CAIRDGQGGPTEQYF.

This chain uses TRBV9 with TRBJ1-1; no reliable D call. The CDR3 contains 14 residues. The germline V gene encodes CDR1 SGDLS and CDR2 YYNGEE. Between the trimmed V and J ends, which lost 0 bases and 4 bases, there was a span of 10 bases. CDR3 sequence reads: CASSVAMGSTEAFF. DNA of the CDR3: TGTGCCAGCAGCGTAGCTATGGGAAGCACTGAAGCTTTCTTT.

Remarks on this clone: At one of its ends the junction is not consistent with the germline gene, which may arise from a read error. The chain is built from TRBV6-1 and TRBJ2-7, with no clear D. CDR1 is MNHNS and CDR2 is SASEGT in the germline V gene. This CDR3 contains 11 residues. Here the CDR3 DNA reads TGTGCCAGCAGTGAAGCGGACCCTGGGTGGTTC. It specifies CASSEADPGWF.

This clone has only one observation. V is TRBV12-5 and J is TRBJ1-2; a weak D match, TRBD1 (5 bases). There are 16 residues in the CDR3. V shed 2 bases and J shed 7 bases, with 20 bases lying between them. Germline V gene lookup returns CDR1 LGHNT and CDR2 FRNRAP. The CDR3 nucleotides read TGTGCTAGTGGTTTGCCCTCTAGGAACAGGTTAAGTGGCTACACCTTC. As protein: CASGLPSRNRLSGYTF.

CDR3 loop: CASSYQGRGNEQFF. CDR3 in DNA: TGTGCCAGCAGTTACCAGGGTCGGGGGAATGAGCAGTTCTTC. This chain connects TRBV6-5 to TRBJ2-1; possibly TRBD2 for D (6 bases). Trimming left V 2 bases short and J 7 bases short, with 12 bases between. Germline V gene lookup returns CDR1 MNHEY and CDR2 SVGAGI. The CDR3 length is 14 residues.

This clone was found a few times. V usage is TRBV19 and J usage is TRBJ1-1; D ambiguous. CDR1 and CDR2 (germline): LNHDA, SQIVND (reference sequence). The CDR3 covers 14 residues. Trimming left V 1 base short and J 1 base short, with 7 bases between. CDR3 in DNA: TGTGCCAGTAGTATAGGGTTGACGAACACTGAAGCTTTCTTT. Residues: CASSIGLTNTEAFF.

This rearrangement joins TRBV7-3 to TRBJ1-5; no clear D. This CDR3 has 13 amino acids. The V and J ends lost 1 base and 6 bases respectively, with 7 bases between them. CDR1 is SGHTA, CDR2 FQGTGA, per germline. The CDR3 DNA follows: TGTGCCAGCAGCTTAAAGTTCGGTCAGCCCCAGCATTTT. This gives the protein CASSLKFGQPQHF.